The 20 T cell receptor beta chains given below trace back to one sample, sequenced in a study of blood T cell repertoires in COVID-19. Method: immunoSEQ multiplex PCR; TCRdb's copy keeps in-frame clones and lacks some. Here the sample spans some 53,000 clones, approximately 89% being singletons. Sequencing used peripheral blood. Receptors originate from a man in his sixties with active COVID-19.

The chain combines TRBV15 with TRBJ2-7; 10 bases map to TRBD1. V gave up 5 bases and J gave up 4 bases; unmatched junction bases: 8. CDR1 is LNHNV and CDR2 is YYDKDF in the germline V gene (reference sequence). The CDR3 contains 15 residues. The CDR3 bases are TGTGCCACCAGCCTCACCGGGACAGGGGTGTACGAGCAGTACTTC. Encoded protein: CATSLTGTGVYEQYF.

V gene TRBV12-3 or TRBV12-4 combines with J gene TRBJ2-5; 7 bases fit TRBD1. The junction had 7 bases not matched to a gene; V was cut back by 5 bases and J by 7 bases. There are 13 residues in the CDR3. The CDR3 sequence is CASSQQGPATQYF. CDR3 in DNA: TGTGCCAGCAGTCAACAGGGGCCGGCGACCCAGTACTTC.

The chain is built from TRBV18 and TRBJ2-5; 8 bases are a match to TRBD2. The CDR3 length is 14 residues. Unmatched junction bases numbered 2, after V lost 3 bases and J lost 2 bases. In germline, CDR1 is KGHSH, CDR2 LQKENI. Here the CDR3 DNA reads TGTGCCAGCTCACCTACTAGCGGACAAGAGACCCAGTACTTC. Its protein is CASSPTSGQETQYF.

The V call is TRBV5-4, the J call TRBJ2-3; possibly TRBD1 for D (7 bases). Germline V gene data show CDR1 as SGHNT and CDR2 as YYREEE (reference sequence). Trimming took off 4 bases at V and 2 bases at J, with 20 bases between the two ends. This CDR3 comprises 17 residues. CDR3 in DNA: TGTGCCAGCAGCCCGATAAGAGACAGGGACTTCACAGATACGCAGTATTTT. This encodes CASSPIRDRDFTDTQYF.

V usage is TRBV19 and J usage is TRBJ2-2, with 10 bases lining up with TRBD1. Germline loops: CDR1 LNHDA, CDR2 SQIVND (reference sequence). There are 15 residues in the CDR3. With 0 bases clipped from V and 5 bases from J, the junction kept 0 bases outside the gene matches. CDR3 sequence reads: CASSIEDRGTGELFF. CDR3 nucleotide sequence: TGTGCCAGTAGTATAGAGGACAGGGGGACCGGGGAGCTGTTTTTT.

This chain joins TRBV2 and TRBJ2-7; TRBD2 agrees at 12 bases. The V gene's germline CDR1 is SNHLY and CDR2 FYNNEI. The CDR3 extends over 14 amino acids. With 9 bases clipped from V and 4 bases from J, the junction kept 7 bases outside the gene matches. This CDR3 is CASRVTSGSYEQYF. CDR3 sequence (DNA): TGTGCCAGTCGGGTGACTAGCGGGAGTTACGAGCAGTACTTC.

CDR3 protein: CASRIGGRGLQETQYF. CDR3 sequence (DNA): TGTGCCAGCAGGATAGGGGGGCGGGGGTTGCAAGAGACCCAGTACTTC. V is TRBV28 and J is TRBJ2-5; D is possibly TRBD2 (7 bases). The CDR3 runs to 16 residues. Per germline, CDR1 MDHEN and CDR2 SYDVKM. V lost 6 bases and J 2 bases, leaving 19 bases between the germline ends. The full variable domain, with the rest looked up from reference TRBV28 and TRBJ2-5, is DVKVTQSSRYLVKRTGEKVFLECVQDMDHENMFWYRQDPGLGLRLIYFSYDVKMKEKGDIPEGYSVSREKKERFSLILESASTNQTSMYLCASRIGGRGLQETQYFGPGTRLLVL.

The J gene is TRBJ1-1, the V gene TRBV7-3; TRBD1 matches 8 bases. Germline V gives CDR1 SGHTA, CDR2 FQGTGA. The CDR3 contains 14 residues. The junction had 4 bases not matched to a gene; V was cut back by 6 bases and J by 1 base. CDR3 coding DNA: TGTGCCAGCAGTCAGGGGGCCTCGAACACTGAAGCTTTCTTT. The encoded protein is CASSQGASNTEAFF.

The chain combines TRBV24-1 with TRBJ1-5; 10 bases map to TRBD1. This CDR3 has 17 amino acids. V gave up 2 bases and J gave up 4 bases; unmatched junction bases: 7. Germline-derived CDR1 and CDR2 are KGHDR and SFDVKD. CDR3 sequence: CATSDSTGTGVNQPQHF. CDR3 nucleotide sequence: TGTGCCACCAGTGATTCGACCGGGACAGGGGTTAATCAGCCCCAGCATTTT.

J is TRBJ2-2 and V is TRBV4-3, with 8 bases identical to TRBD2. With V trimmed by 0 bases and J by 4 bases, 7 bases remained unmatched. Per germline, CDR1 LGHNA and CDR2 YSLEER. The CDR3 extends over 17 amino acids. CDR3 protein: CASSQDIGAGVTGELFF. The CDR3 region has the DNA TGCGCCAGCAGCCAAGATATCGGAGCGGGAGTCACCGGGGAGCTGTTTTTT.

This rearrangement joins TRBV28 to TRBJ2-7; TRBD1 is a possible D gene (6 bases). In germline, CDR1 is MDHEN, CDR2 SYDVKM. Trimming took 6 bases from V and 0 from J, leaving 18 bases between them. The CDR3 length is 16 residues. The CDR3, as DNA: TGTGCCAGCAGCTCCGGGACACTGACCACCTCCTACGAGCAGTACTTC. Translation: CASSSGTLTTSYEQYF.

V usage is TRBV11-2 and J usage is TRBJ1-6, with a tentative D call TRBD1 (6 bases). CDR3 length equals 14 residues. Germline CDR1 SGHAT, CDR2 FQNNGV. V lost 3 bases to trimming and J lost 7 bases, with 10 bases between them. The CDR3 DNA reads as TGTGCCAGCAGCTTTCAGGGGACGAATTCACCCCTCCACTTT. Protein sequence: CASSFQGTNSPLHF.

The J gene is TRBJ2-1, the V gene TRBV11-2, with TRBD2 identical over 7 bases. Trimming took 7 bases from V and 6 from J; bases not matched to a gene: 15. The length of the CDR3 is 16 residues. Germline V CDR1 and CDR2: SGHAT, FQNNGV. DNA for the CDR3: TGTGCCAGCACCCCGCTCGGCGGGAGAGGAACCAATGAGCAGTTCTTC. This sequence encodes CASTPLGGRGTNEQFF.

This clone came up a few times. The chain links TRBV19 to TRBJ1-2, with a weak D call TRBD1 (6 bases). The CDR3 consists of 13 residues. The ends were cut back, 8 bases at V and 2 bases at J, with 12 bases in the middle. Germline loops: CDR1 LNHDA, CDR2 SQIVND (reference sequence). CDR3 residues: CASARTENYGYTF. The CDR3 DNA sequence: TGTGCCAGTGCCCGGACAGAGAACTATGGCTACACCTTC.

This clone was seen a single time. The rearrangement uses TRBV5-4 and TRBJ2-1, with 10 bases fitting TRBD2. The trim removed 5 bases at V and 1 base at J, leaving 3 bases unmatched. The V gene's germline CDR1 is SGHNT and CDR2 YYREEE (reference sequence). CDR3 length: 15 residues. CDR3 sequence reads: CASSSGRRSYNEQFF. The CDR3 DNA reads TGTGCCAGCAGTAGCGGGAGGCGGTCCTACAATGAGCAGTTCTTC.

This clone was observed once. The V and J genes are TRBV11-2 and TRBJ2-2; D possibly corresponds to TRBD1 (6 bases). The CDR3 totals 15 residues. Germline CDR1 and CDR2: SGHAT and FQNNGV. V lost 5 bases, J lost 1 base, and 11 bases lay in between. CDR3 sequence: CASSPPQGNTGELFF. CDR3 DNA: TGTGCCAGCAGCCCCCCACAGGGGAACACCGGGGAGCTGTTTTTT.

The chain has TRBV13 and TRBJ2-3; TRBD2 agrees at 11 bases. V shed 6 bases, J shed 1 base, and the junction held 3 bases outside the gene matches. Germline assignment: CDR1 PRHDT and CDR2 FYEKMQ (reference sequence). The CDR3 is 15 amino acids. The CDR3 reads CASRQLAGGTDTQYF. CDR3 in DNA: TGTGCCAGCAGACAACTAGCGGGGGGCACAGATACGCAGTATTTT.

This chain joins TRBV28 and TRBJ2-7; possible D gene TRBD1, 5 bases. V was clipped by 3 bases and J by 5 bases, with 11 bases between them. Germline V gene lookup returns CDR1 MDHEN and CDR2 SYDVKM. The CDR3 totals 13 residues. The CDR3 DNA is TGTGCCAGCAGTTTCCGGACAACCGACGAGCAGTACTTC. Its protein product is CASSFRTTDEQYF.

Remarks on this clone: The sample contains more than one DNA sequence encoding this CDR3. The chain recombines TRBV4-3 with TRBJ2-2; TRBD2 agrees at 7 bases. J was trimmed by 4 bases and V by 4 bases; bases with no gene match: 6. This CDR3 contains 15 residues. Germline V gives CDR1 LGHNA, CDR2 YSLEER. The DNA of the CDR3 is TGCGCCAGCAGCCGGCTTACGGGGGGCACCGGGGAGCTGTTTTTT. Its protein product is CASSRLTGGTGELFF.

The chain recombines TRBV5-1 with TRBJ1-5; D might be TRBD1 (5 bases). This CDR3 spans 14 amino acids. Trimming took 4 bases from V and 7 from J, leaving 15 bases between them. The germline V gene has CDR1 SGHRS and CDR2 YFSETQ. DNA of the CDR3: TGCGCCAGCAGCCTCTACGGGGGAGACCAGCCCCAGCATTTT. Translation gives CASSLYGGDQPQHF. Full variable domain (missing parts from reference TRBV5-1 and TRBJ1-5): KAGVTQTPRYLIKTRGQQVTLSCSPISGHRSVSWYQQTPGQGLQFLFEYFSETQRNKGNFPGRFSGRQFSNSRSEMNVSTLELGDSALYLCASSLYGGDQPQHFGDGTRLSIL.